The rows below give T cell receptor beta chains drawn from one sample of a study of cytomegalovirus exposure and HLA in healthy donors. Assay used: immunoSEQ multiplex PCR; TCRdb lists only in-frame clones, some missing. Of fewer than 200,000 clones in the sample, around 82% were seen once. Sequenced input: PBMCs. Source of these receptors: a man younger than 40 in good health and CMV-seronegative. Both conserved end residues are part of each CDR3. Each record gives: CDR3 length, clone size, J gene, V gene, D gene, CDR3 DNA, CDR3 protein. The D gene is left open where the match is weak. Size values are once, few and many counts, or a class for expanded clones, and some rows have none.

>15|-|TRBJ2-7|TRBV5-1|TRBD1
TGCGCCAGCAGCCCCATGACAGGGTCTAACTACGAGCAGTACTTC
CASSPMTGSNYEQYF
>14|-|TRBJ1-3|TRBV14|TRBD1
TGTGCCAGCAGCGTCGACAGGGGAGGAAACACCATATATTTT
CASSVDRGGNTIYF
>17|-|TRBJ2-1|TRBV9|TRBD2
TGTGCCAGCAGCTTAGGACTAGCGGGGGCCGCCTACAATGAGCAGTTCTTC
CASSLGLAGAAYNEQFF
>13|-|TRBJ2-7|TRBV9|-
TGTGCCAGCAGCCCCTCACACGAGGGCGAGCAGCACTTC
CASSPSHEGEQHF
>15|few|TRBJ2-7|TRBV28|-
TGTGCCAGCAGTTTTTCTGTACAGGCAGGCTACGAGCAGTACTTC
CASSFSVQAGYEQYF
>14|-|TRBJ2-5|TRBV7-6|TRBD2
TGTGCCAGCAGCTTAGGGACCGGGAGGGAGACCCAGTACTTC
CASSLGTGRETQYF
>15|-|TRBJ2-6|TRBV29-1|TRBD2
TGCAGCGTTGATGGGACTAGATCCGGGGCCAACGTCCTGACTTTC
CSVDGTRSGANVLTF
>13|-|TRBJ1-2|TRBV30|-
TGTGCCTGGAGTGTTGGGGGCGCGTCTGGCTACACCTTC
CAWSVGGASGYTF
>14|-|TRBJ2-7|TRBV14|-
TGTGCCAGCAGCCTCCGGGACGGGACATACGAGCAGTACTTC
CASSLRDGTYEQYF
>14|-|TRBJ2-7|TRBV7-8|TRBD2
TGTGCCAGCAGCTTAGTAGCGGGCTCCTACGAGCAGTACTTC
CASSLVAGSYEQYF
>17|-|TRBJ2-7|TRBV10-1|TRBD1
TGCGCCAGCAGTCCACTAGGGGACAGCCCACTGATGGGCGAGCAGTACTTC
CASSPLGDSPLMGEQYF
>13|-|TRBJ1-2|TRBV7-2|-
TGTGCCAGCAGCACCCGCCGAGGCTATGGCTACACCTTC
CASSTRRGYGYTF
>14|-|TRBJ2-3|TRBV9|TRBD1
TGTGCCAGCAGCGTTCTACAGGGGATAGATACGCAGTATTTT
CASSVLQGIDTQYF
>13|-|TRBJ1-4|TRBV5-1|TRBD1
TGCGCCAGCAGCTTACAGGGGGCTGAAAAACTGTTTTTT
CASSLQGAEKLFF
>18|-|TRBJ1-5|TRBV7-8|TRBD1
TGTGCCAGCAGCTTAGCCGGACGGGGGAACAGGGGAGGTCAGCCCCAGCATTTT
CASSLAGRGNRGGQPQHF
>14|-|TRBJ2-7|TRBV27|TRBD1
TGTGCCAGCAGTCTGGTACAGGGGGCGGACGAGCAGTACTTC
CASSLVQGADEQYF
>14|few|TRBJ1-1|TRBV5-8|-
TGTGCCAGCATCCTCGGACAAACACCCACCCAAGCTTTCTTT
CASILGQTPTQAFF
>17|-|TRBJ2-7|TRBV19|-
TGTGCCAGTAGTAGGAACATGCAGGGCTTCAGGTCCTACGAGCAGTACTTC
CASSRNMQGFRSYEQYF
>15|-|TRBJ1-5|TRBV2|-
TGTGCCAGCACTGGGGGGGCGCACAGCAATCAGCCCCAGCATTTT
CASTGGAHSNQPQHF
>13|-|TRBJ2-3|TRBV7-9|-
TGTGCCAGCAGCTTTACTAGCTCGGATACGCAGTATTTT
CASSFTSSDTQYF
>14|once|TRBJ1-6|TRBV25-1|TRBD1
TGTGCCAGCAGTAACAGGGGTCGGGATTCACCCCTCCACTTT
CASSNRGRDSPLHF
>15|-|TRBJ2-1|TRBV5-1|-
TGCGCCAGCAGCTTTTACCCCGGGTCCTACAATGAGCAGTTCTTC
CASSFYPGSYNEQFF
>13|-|TRBJ1-1|TRBV11-3|TRBD1
TGTGCCAGCAGCACGAGGGACAGCACTGAAGCTTTCTTT
CASSTRDSTEAFF
>14|-|TRBJ2-7|TRBV19|-
TGTGCCAGTAGTATGGAAGCGCTCCGGCCCGAGCAGTACTTC
CASSMEALRPEQYF
>15|-|TRBJ2-7|TRBV23-1|TRBD1
TGCGCCAGCAGTCGCCACCGGGACAGCACCTACGAGCAGTACTTC
CASSRHRDSTYEQYF
>12|-|TRBJ2-2|TRBV5-4|TRBD2
TGTGCCAGCAGCGGGGGGGGCGGGGAGCTGTTTTTT
CASSGGGGELFF
>19|-|TRBJ1-1|TRBV7-9|TRBD1
TGTGCCAGCAGCGCGCAATCAAGGGGGCCCGAACAGCCGAACACTGAAGCTTTCTTT
CASSAQSRGPEQPNTEAFF
>14|-|TRBJ2-3|TRBV29-1|TRBD2
TGCAGCGGCCGACTAGCGACCCACACAGATACGCAGTATTTT
CSGRLATHTDTQYF
>15|-|TRBJ2-6|TRBV5-1|TRBD1
TGCGCCAGCATCCCGGACAGGGATGGGGCCAACGTCCTGACTTTC
CASIPDRDGANVLTF
>14|-|TRBJ2-1|TRBV5-1|-
TGCGCCAGCAGCTTGGCGGTAAGATACAATGAGCAGTTCTTC
CASSLAVRYNEQFF
>12|-|TRBJ2-1|TRBV7-6|-
TGTGCCAGCAGCTTAGGGGACTTTGAGCAGTTCTTC
CASSLGDFEQFF
>13|-|TRBJ2-1|TRBV11-3|-
TGTGCCAGCAGCTCCGGGACTGGTAATGAGCAGTTCTTC
CASSSGTGNEQFF
>14|-|TRBJ1-1|TRBV30|TRBD1
TGTGCCTGGAGTGTACGAGGGGGCGCTACTGAAGCTTTCTTT
CAWSVRGGATEAFF
>13|-|TRBJ1-1|TRBV19|TRBD1
TGTGCCAGTAGTCCAGGGGGCCGGACTGAAGCTTTCTTT
CASSPGGRTEAFF
>16|-|TRBJ2-1|TRBV5-4|TRBD2
TGTGCCAGCAGCGCCGGAGCGGGAGGGGCATACAATGAGCAGTTCTTC
CASSAGAGGAYNEQFF
>15|-|TRBJ2-7|TRBV19|-
TGTGCCAGTAGTAATATTGGGGACACAATCCTCGAGCAGTACTTC
CASSNIGDTILEQYF
>13|-|TRBJ2-3|TRBV18|-
TGTGCCAGCTCACCACCTATAACAGATACGCAGTATTTT
CASSPPITDTQYF
>14|-|TRBJ2-2|TRBV7-3|-
TGTGCCAGCAGCCCGCAGGGACTTGCCGGGGAGCTGTTTTTT
CASSPQGLAGELFF
>14|-|TRBJ2-2|TRBV5-1|-
TGCGCCAGCAGCTTGTCATCCGGGGCCGGGGAGCTGTTTTTT
CASSLSSGAGELFF
>17|-|TRBJ1-5|TRBV28|-
TGTGCCAGCAGTCCCCTTTTTAGTGAGTATAGCAATCAGCCCCAGCATTTT
CASSPLFSEYSNQPQHF
>15|-|TRBJ1-2|TRBV4-1|-
TGCGCCAGCAGCCAAGAGCGGGGGGCGAACTATGGCTACACCTTC
CASSQERGANYGYTF
>17|-|TRBJ2-6|TRBV19|TRBD2
TGTGCCAGTACCATACTAGCGGGAGTCTCCGGGGCCAACGTCCTGACTTTC
CASTILAGVSGANVLTF
>16|-|TRBJ2-3|TRBV5-5|TRBD1
TGTGCCAGCAGGGGTACCGGGACAGGGGTATGGGATACGCAGTATTTT
CASRGTGTGVWDTQYF
>14|-|TRBJ2-1|TRBV29-1|TRBD2
TGCAGCGTTTCGTCGCTAGCGGTGTACAATGAGCAGTTCTTC
CSVSSLAVYNEQFF